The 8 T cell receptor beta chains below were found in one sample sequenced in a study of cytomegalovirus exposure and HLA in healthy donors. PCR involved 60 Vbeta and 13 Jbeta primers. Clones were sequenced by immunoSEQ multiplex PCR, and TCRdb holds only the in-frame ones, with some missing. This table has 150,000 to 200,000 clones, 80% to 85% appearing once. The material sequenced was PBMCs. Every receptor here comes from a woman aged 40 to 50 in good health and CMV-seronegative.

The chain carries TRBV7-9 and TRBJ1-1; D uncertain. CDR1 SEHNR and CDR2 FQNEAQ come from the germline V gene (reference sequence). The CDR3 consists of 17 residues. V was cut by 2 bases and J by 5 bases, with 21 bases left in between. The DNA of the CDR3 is TGTGCCAGCAGCTTACGACCGAACAGAGTCTCGAGAACTGAAGCTTTCTTT. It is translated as CASSLRPNRVSRTEAFF.

The CDR3: CASSLGRDYEKLFF. For the CDR3, the DNA is TGTGCCAGCAGCTTAGGTCGGGATTATGAAAAACTGTTTTTT. The rearrangement joins TRBV7-2 to TRBJ1-4; D is undetermined. The CDR3 is made up of 14 amino acids. With 1 base removed from V and 6 bases from J, the gap between germline ends came to 9 bases. Germline CDR1 is SGHTA and CDR2 is FQGNSA.

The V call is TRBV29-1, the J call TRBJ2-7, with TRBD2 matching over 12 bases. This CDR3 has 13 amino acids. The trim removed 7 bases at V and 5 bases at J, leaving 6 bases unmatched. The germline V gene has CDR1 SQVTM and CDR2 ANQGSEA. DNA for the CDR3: TGCAGCGCACGGACTAGCGGGAACAACGAGCAGTACTTC. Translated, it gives CSARTSGNNEQYF.

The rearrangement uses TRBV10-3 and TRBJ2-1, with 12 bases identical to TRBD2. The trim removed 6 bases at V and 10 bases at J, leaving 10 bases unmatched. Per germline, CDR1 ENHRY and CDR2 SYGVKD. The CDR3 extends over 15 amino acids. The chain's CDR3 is CAISPGGLAGSEQFF. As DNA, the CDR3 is TGTGCCATCAGCCCCGGGGGACTAGCGGGTTCCGAGCAGTTCTTC.

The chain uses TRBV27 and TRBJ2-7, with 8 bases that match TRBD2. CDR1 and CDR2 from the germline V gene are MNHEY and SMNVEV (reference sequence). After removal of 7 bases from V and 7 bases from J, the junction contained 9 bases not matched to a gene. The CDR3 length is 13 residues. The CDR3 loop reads CASTPSGRREQYF. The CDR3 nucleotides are TGTGCCAGCACTCCAAGCGGGAGAAGGGAGCAGTACTTC.

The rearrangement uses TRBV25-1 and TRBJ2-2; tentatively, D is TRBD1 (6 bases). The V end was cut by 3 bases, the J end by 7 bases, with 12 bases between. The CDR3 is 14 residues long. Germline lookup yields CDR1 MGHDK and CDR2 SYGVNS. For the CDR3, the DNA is TGTGCCAGCAGTGATGCAGGGGTGGTCGGGGAGCTGTTTTTT. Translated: CASSDAGVVGELFF.

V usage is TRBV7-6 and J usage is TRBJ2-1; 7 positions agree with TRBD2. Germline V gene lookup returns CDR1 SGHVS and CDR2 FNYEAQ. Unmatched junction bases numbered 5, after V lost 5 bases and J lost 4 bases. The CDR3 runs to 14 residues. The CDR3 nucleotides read TGTGCCAGCAGCCAAGCGGGGACGTACAATGAGCAGTTCTTC. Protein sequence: CASSQAGTYNEQFF.

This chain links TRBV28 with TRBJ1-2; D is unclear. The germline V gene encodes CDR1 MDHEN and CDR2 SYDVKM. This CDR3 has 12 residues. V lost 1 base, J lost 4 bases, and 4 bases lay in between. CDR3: CASSLSGYGYTF. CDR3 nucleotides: TGTGCCAGCAGTTTATCCGGCTATGGCTACACCTTC.